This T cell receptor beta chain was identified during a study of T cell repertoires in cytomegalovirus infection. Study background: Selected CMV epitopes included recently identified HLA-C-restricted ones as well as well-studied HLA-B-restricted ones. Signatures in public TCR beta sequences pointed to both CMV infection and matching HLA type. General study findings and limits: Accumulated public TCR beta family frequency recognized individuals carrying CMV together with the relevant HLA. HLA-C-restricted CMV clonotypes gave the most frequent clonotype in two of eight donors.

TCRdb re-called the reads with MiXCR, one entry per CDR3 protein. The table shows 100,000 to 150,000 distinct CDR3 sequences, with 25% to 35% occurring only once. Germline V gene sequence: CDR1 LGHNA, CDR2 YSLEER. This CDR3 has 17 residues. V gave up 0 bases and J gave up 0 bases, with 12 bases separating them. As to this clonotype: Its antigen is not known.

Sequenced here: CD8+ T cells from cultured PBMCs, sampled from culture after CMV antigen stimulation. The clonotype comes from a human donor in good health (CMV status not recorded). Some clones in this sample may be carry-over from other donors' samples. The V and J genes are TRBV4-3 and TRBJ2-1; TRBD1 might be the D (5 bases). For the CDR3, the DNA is TGCGCCAGCAGCCAAGATAGGGGCCAGTACTCCTACAATGAGCAGTTCTTC. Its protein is CASSQDRGQYSYNEQFF.